Presented here are 25 T cell receptor beta chains from one specimen sequenced in a study of tissue T cells after allogeneic stem cell transplantation. Assay: immunoSEQ multiplex PCR; the TCRdb copy retains only in-frame clones and omits some. The sample records 40,000 to 50,000 clones, about three quarters being singletons. The sequenced material came from sorted cells pooled from one or two spleens. These receptor sequences come from a pool of C57BL/6 mice in good health.

Remarks on this clone: Mouse names are used for the genes. Read coverage stops 1 residue before the CDR3 terminus; the germline J gene supplies the remainder. The rearrangement links TRBV23 to TRBJ1-3; the D segment call TRBD1 is taken from the table without a DNA check. The CDR3 consists of 14 residues. CDR1 and CDR2 from the germline V gene are KGHTA and FQNQQP. CDR3 DNA, as far as it was read: TGCTCCAGCAGTGCACAGGGGACTGGAAATACGCTCTAT. Translation: CSSSAQGTGNTLY. The entire CDR3 sequence reads CSSSAQGTGNTLYF.

In the case of this clone: Mouse gene names and germline throughout. The CDR3 end falls 1 residue outside the read, so it is completed with the germline J gene. The identical CDR3 is also encoded by other nucleotide sequences in the sample. The chain employs TRBV3 and TRBJ1-3; no reliable D call. CDR3 length equals 14 residues. Germline CDR1 and CDR2: SNHLY and FYNGKV (reference sequence). V lost 1 base to trimming and J lost 0 bases, with 4 bases between them. CDR3 DNA (partial): TGTGCCAGCAGCTTAGAAGATTCTGGAAATACGCTCTAT. It translates to CASSLEDSGNTLY. The full-length CDR3 reads as CASSLEDSGNTLYF.

In regard to this clone: Germline and genes: mouse. The read gets to within 1 residue of the CDR3 end, and the germline J gene fills in the rest. V gene TRBV17 combines with J gene TRBJ1-4, with D possibly matching TRBD1 (5 bases). This CDR3 has 14 residues. Trimming removed 0 bases from V and 7 bases from J, with 9 bases in between. CDR1 is MNHDT, CDR2 YYDKIL, per germline. Partial CDR3 DNA: TGTGCTAGCAGTAGAGACAGGGCGGGCGAAAGATTATTT. This translates into CASSRDRAGERLF. Given in full, the CDR3 is CASSRDRAGERLFF. The entire variable domain, with the rest obtained from reference TRBV17 and TRBJ1-4, is as follows: DTTVKQNPRYKLARVGKPVNLICSQTMNHDTMYWYQKKPNQAPKLLLFYYDKILNREADTFEKFQSSRPNNSFCSLYIGSAGLEYSAMYLCASSRDRAGERLFFGHGTKLSVL.

The sample holds a few counts of this clone. Gene names follow the mouse nomenclature. The CDR3 is cut off 1 residue early in the read; its end comes from the germline J gene. This sequence joins TRBV20 and TRBJ2-7, with 7 nucleotides matching TRBD1. The length of the CDR3 is 13 residues. Losses at the gene ends were 0 bases for V and 4 bases for J; bases not matched to a gene: 3. Germline V gives CDR1 GFQATS, CDR2 STVNSAI. CDR3 loop: CGARDSQGYEQYF. Partial CDR3 DNA: TGTGGTGCTAGGGATTCACAGGGGTATGAACAGTAC.

Turning to this clone: All gene names here are mouse names. The missing CDR3 end, 1 residue past where the read stops, is filled in from the germline J gene. J is TRBJ2-1 and V is TRBV13-1, with D possibly being TRBD2 (6 bases). The CDR3 length is 15 residues. Germline V lookup: CDR1 NSHNY, CDR2 SYGAGN. Trimming left V 0 bases short and J 6 bases short, with 13 bases between. Partial CDR3 DNA: TGTGCCAGCAGTGATGCAGGGCTGGGGATTGCTGAGCAGTTC. Its translation: CASSDAGLGIAEQF. Given in full, the CDR3 is CASSDAGLGIAEQFF.

A word on this clone: Germline and genes here are mouse. The CDR3 end falls 1 residue outside the read, so it is completed with the germline J gene. The V gene is TRBV19, the J gene TRBJ2-1; TRBD1 agrees at 7 bases. This CDR3 comprises 13 residues. Germline CDR1 and CDR2: FNHDT and SITEND (reference sequence). Losses at the gene ends were 6 bases for V and 5 bases for J; bases not matched to a gene: 5. CDR3 sequence: CASIPGQNAEQFF. Partial CDR3 DNA: TGTGCCAGCATTCCGGGACAGAATGCTGAGCAGTTC.

This clone was detected once. The genes and germline here are from mouse. The CDR3 here is CTCSAAGGGGNTLYF. The sequenced part of the CDR3 DNA is TGCACCTGCAGTGCGGCAGGGGGCGGTGGAAATACGCTCTAT. This chain uses TRBV1 with TRBJ1-3, with 8 positions matching TRBD1. Sequencing ends 1 residue short of the CDR3 end; the germline J gene provides the rest. J was trimmed by 3 bases and V by 3 bases; bases with no gene match: 4. Germline CDR1 reads NSQYPW; CDR2 reads LRSPGD (reference sequence). This CDR3 contains 15 residues. Full variable domain (remainder filled in from reference TRBV1 and TRBJ1-3): VTLLEQNPRWRLVPRGQAVNLRCILKNSQYPWMSWYQQDLQKQLQWLFTLRSPGDKEVKSLPGADYLATRVTDTELRLQVANMSQGRTLYCTCSAAGGGGNTLYFGEGSRLIVV.

Comment on this clone: Gene labels here are mouse ones. The DNA ends 1 residue before the CDR3 does, and the rest of the CDR3 is filled in from the germline J gene. The V and J genes are TRBV13-3 and TRBJ1-3; possible D gene TRBD1, 5 bases. The CDR3 length is 14 residues. Germline CDR1 NNHDY, CDR2 SYVADS. V lost 4 bases and J 0 bases, leaving 8 bases between the germline ends. CDR3 region: CASSRQNSGNTLYF. The covered CDR3 bases are TGTGCCAGCAGTAGACAGAATTCTGGAAATACGCTCTAT.

Details on this clone: Gene names are the mouse ones. The read comes to an end 1 residue before the CDR3 does, leaving the germline J gene to fill in the end. The chain uses TRBV19 and TRBJ1-1; TRBD1 matches 9 bases. The CDR3 is 14 residues long. V was clipped by 4 bases and J by 3 bases; unmatched bases: 4. In germline, CDR1 is FNHDT, CDR2 SITEND (reference sequence). Incomplete CDR3 DNA: TGTGCCAGCAGTCGACAGGGGGGAGACACAGAAGTCTTC. This codes for CASSRQGGDTEVF. The full CDR3 reads CASSRQGGDTEVFF. Supplemented by reference TRBV19 and TRBJ1-1, the full variable domain reads GGIITQTPKFLIGQEGQKLTLKCQQNFNHDTMYWYRQDSGKGLRLIYYSITENDLQKGDLSEGYDASREKKSSFSLTVTSAQKNEMAVFLCASSRQGGDTEVFFGKGTRLTVV.

Regarding this clone: Mouse gene names apply. Coverage ceases 1 residue before the CDR3 finishes, and the germline J gene fills in the end. The chain links TRBV5 to TRBJ2-5; TRBD2 is a possible D gene (6 bases). This CDR3 comprises 15 residues. V was cut by 4 bases and J by 0 bases, with 11 bases left in between. Germline assignment: CDR1 LGHNA and CDR2 YNLKQL (reference sequence). The CDR3 here is CASSPRLANQDTQYF. Incomplete CDR3 DNA: TGTGCCAGCAGCCCTCGACTGGCGAACCAAGACACCCAGTAC.

With regard to this clone: The gene symbols are mouse symbols. Partial CDR3 DNA: TGTGCCAGCAGCCAAGATGGAAACGAAAGATTATTT. It translates to CASSQDGNERLF. The whole CDR3 reads CASSQDGNERLFF. The chain has TRBV5 and TRBJ1-4; D gene unclear. The read stops 1 residue short of the end of the CDR3; the missing end is completed from the germline J gene. CDR3 length: 13 amino acids. The germline gives CDR1 LGHNA, CDR2 YNLKQL (reference sequence). V dropped 0 bases and J dropped 5 bases, with 4 bases sitting between them.

The sample holds one count of this clone. Germline and genes here are mouse. The CDR3 end is not reached by the read, which stops 1 residue before it; the germline J gene fills it in. The chain has TRBV20 and TRBJ1-3, with D uncertain. Germline V gives CDR1 GFQATS, CDR2 STVNSAI. CDR3 length: 13 amino acids. V lost 0 bases, J lost 1 base, and 4 bases lay in between. The CDR3 protein is CGAREGSGNTLYF. The CDR3 bases that were read are TGTGGTGCTAGGGAAGGATCTGGAAATACGCTCTAT.

A few counts support this clone. Mouse germline and gene names are used. The CDR3 goes on 1 residue after the read ends, and that part is filled in from the germline J gene. The chain couples TRBV1 to TRBJ1-3, with 8 bases lining up with TRBD1. Germline-derived CDR1 and CDR2 are NSQYPW and LRSPGD (reference sequence). J was trimmed by 2 bases and V by 4 bases; bases with no gene match: 1. CDR3 length: 14 amino acids. CDR3 protein: CTCSEQGAGNTLYF. The sequenced CDR3 bases are TGCACCTGCAGTGAACAGGGGGCTGGAAATACGCTCTAT. The whole variable domain, remainder taken from reference TRBV1 and TRBJ1-3, is VTLLEQNPRWRLVPRGQAVNLRCILKNSQYPWMSWYQQDLQKQLQWLFTLRSPGDKEVKSLPGADYLATRVTDTELRLQVANMSQGRTLYCTCSEQGAGNTLYFGEGSRLIVV.

Notes on this clone: Genes here carry mouse names. The read halts 1 residue ahead of the CDR3 end, with the missing end drawn from the germline J gene. This chain joins TRBV19 and TRBJ2-4; 8 nucleotides match TRBD2. Trimming cost V 4 bases and J 0 bases; bases outside gene matches: 4. The CDR3 has 15 amino acids. Germline-derived CDR1 and CDR2 are FNHDT and SITEND (reference sequence). CDR3 sequence: CASSLDWASQNTLYF. Partial CDR3 DNA: TGTGCCAGCAGTCTGGACTGGGCTAGTCAAAACACCTTGTAC.

A note on this clone: Each gene name is a mouse one. The CDR3 end lies 1 residue beyond the end of the read and is filled in from the germline J gene. This same CDR3 is encoded by further DNA sequences in the sample. The V call is TRBV3, the J call TRBJ1-3; TRBD1 matches 8 bases. Losses at the gene ends were 5 bases for V and 2 bases for J; bases not matched to a gene: 2. This CDR3 has 14 amino acids. Germline V CDR1 and CDR2: SNHLY, FYNGKV (reference sequence). The CDR3 DNA, read in part, is TGTGCCAGCAGCCCACAGGGGGCTGGAAATACGCTCTAT. Translating it yields CASSPQGAGNTLY. The whole CDR3 is CASSPQGAGNTLYF.

About this clone itself: Mouse gene names apply. The CDR3 end lies 1 residue beyond the end of the read and is filled in from the germline J gene. This rearrangement joins TRBV16 to TRBJ2-4; 7 nucleotides line up with TRBD2. This CDR3 is built from 15 residues. Germline V CDR1 and CDR2: SGHSA, FRNQAP. V was clipped by 3 bases and J by 0 bases; unmatched bases: 3. The covered CDR3 bases are TGTGCAAGCAGCTTGGGGGGGTCGAGTCAAAACACCTTGTAC. Protein product: CASSLGGSSQNTLY. The whole CDR3 protein reads CASSLGGSSQNTLYF.

A remark on this clone: Gene names denote mouse genes. The CDR3 goes on 1 residue after the read ends, and that part is filled in from the germline J gene. The V gene is TRBV20, the J gene TRBJ2-4; possibly TRBD1 for D (6 bases). The CDR3 totals 14 residues. Germline V gives CDR1 GFQATS, CDR2 STVNSAI. Deletions cut 3 bases from V and 0 bases from J, with 10 bases between. Partial CDR3 DNA: TGTGGTGCTAGAAGGGGGTCTAGTCAAAACACCTTGTAC. Residues: CGARRGSSQNTLY. The CDR3 reads in full as CGARRGSSQNTLYF.

Regarding this clone: Gene labels here are mouse ones. The CDR3 goes on 1 residue after the read ends, and that part is filled in from the germline J gene. Distinct nucleotide sequences in the sample also encode this CDR3. V is TRBV13-2 and J is TRBJ2-2; the D gene is possibly TRBD2 (5 bases). V shed 0 bases and J shed 2 bases, with 5 bases lying between them. Germline loops: CDR1 NNHNN, CDR2 SYGAGS (reference sequence). This CDR3 spans 14 amino acids. The CDR3 reads CASGDAGNTGQLYF. The sequenced CDR3 bases are TGTGCCAGCGGTGATGCTGGGAACACCGGGCAGCTCTAC.

Notes on this clone: Gene names denote mouse genes. The CDR3 extends 1 residue past the end of the read, so its final part is completed from the germline J gene. The chain combines TRBV19 with TRBJ2-7; 8 nucleotides align to TRBD1. Germline lookup yields CDR1 FNHDT and CDR2 SITEND (reference sequence). The CDR3 is 14 amino acids. Germline trimming cut 3 bases from V and 0 bases from J; bases unmatched to any gene: 2. CDR3 protein: CASSRDRSSYEQYF. The sequenced part of the CDR3 DNA is TGTGCCAGCAGTAGGGACAGGAGCTCCTATGAACAGTAC. Full variable domain (outside the CDR3, taken from reference TRBV19 and TRBJ2-7): GGIITQTPKFLIGQEGQKLTLKCQQNFNHDTMYWYRQDSGKGLRLIYYSITENDLQKGDLSEGYDASREKKSSFSLTVTSAQKNEMAVFLCASSRDRSSYEQYFGPGTRLTVL.

A remark on this clone: The listed genes are named as in mouse. Coverage ceases 1 residue before the CDR3 finishes, and the germline J gene fills in the end. The same CDR3 also results from other DNA sequences found in this sample. The chain is built from TRBV31 and TRBJ2-7; TRBD1 or TRBD2 may be the D gene (6 bases each). V was trimmed by 0 bases and J by 0 bases, leaving 9 bases between them. The CDR3 extends over 14 amino acids. The germline V gene has CDR1 GKSSPN and CDR2 SITVG. The DNA read from the CDR3 is TGTGCCTGGAGTCTAGGGGGGAGCTCCTATGAACAGTAC. Translation: CAWSLGGSSYEQY. The full CDR3 reads CAWSLGGSSYEQYF.

This clone occurred a few times. Germline and genes: mouse. Sequencing ends 1 residue short of the CDR3 end; the germline J gene provides the rest. This rearrangement joins TRBV26 to TRBJ2-7, with 7 bases fitting TRBD2. The CDR3 runs to 15 residues. The V and J ends lost 2 bases and 0 bases, in that order; junction bases with no gene match: 4. The germline V gene has CDR1 KGHPV and CDR2 FQNQEV (reference sequence). The CDR3 sequence: CASSLIWGSSYEQYF. CDR3 DNA, as far as it was read: TGTGCCAGCAGTCTGATCTGGGGGAGCTCCTATGAACAGTAC.

Details on this clone: Gene labels here are mouse ones. The CDR3 goes on 1 residue after the read ends, and that part is filled in from the germline J gene. V and J are TRBV5 and TRBJ1-3, with D possibly being TRBD1 (6 bases). V was shortened by 3 bases and J by 3 bases, with 6 bases between the two germline ends. The CDR3 spans 13 residues. From germline, CDR1 is LGHNA and CDR2 YNLKQL (reference sequence). The sequenced part of the CDR3 DNA is TGTGCCAGCAGCCAGACAGGTGGAAATACGCTCTAT. As protein: CASSQTGGNTLY. The whole CDR3 protein is CASSQTGGNTLYF.

This clone was found once. These gene names are mouse names. This CDR3 is CTCSAGRDIYTGQLYF. CDR3 DNA, as far as it was read: TGCACCTGCAGTGCAGGCCGGGACATATACACCGGGCAGCTCTAC. V is TRBV1 and J is TRBJ2-2, with D tentatively TRBD1 (6 bases). Sequencing ends 1 residue short of the CDR3 end; the germline J gene provides the rest. V lost 1 base to trimming and J lost 3 bases, with 12 bases between them. The CDR3 covers 16 residues. Germline V gene data show CDR1 as NSQYPW and CDR2 as LRSPGD (reference sequence).

The table lists this clone with a few counts. Gene labels here are mouse ones. The read comes to an end 1 residue before the CDR3 does, leaving the germline J gene to fill in the end. V and J are TRBV1 and TRBJ2-4; 8 positions match TRBD2. Germline loops: CDR1 NSQYPW, CDR2 LRSPGD (reference sequence). The CDR3 has 14 amino acids. V shed 3 bases, J shed 10 bases, and the junction held 9 bases outside the gene matches. The chain's CDR3 is CTCSAPGLGGPLYF. The part of the CDR3 DNA that was read is TGCACCTGCAGTGCCCCGGGGCTGGGGGGTCCCTTGTAC. Using reference TRBV1 and TRBJ2-4 for the parts outside the CDR3, the full variable domain is VTLLEQNPRWRLVPRGQAVNLRCILKNSQYPWMSWYQQDLQKQLQWLFTLRSPGDKEVKSLPGADYLATRVTDTELRLQVANMSQGRTLYCTCSAPGLGGPLYFGAGTRLSVL.

About this clone itself: The genes are named according to mouse. The CDR3 end falls 1 residue outside the read, so it is completed with the germline J gene. The chain is built from TRBV3 and TRBJ2-2; 9 bases are a match to TRBD2. Trimming cost V 5 bases and J 0 bases; bases outside gene matches: 4. There are 16 residues in the CDR3. Germline lookup yields CDR1 SNHLY and CDR2 FYNGKV (reference sequence). The CDR3 is CASSMGLGTNTGQLYF. Partial CDR3 DNA: TGTGCCAGCAGCATGGGACTGGGAACAAACACCGGGCAGCTCTAC.